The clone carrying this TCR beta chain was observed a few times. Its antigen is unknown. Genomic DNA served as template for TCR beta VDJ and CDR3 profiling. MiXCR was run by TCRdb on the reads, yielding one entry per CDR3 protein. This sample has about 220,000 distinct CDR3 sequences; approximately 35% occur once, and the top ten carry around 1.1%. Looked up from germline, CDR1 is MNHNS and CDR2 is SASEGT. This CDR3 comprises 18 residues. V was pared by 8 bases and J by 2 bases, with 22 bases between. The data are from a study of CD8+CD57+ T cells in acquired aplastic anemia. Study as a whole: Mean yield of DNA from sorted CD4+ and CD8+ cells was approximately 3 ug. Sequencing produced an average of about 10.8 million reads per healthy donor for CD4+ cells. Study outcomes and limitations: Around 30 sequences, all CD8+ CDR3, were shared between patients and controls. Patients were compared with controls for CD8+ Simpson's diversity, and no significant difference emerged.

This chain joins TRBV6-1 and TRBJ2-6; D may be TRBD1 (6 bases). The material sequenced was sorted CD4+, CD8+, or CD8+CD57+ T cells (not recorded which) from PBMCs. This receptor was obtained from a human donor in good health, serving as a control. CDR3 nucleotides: TGTGCCAGCGAGTCCGGGACAACAAGGGTTCCTGGGGCCAACGTCCTGACTTTC. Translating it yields CASESGTTRVPGANVLTF.